The 27 T cell receptor beta chains below were found in one sample sequenced in a study of T cell responses to AZD1222 COVID-19 vaccine. Only in-frame clones appear in the TCRdb table, and some are missing; sequencing was by immunoSEQ multiplex PCR. The sample lists 150,000 to 200,000 clones; approximately 94% were seen once. Sequencing used peripheral blood, obtained 28 days after the second AZD1222 dose. The receptors were gathered from an adult who received the AZD1222 COVID-19 vaccine.

About this clone itself: At one of its ends the junction is not consistent with the germline gene, which may arise from a read error. The chain couples TRBV30 to TRBJ2-7, with a weak D call TRBD2 (7 bases). Germline CDR1 GTSNPN, CDR2 SVGIG (reference sequence). This CDR3 has 13 amino acids. The CDR3 loop is CAWSVLLGAGVNF. The CDR3 nucleotides read TGTGCCTGGAGTGTACTTCTGGGGGCGGGAGTCAACTTC.

The CDR3 region has the DNA TGTGCCAGCGCGCAGGGGGACTCCTACGAGCAGTACTTC. This translates into CASAQGDSYEQYF. The chain has TRBV12-3 or TRBV12-4 and TRBJ2-7; TRBD1 agrees at 7 bases. The CDR3 has 13 amino acids. V trimming: 8 bases; J trimming: 0 bases; junction bases outside the gene matches: 4.

This chain joins TRBV4-1 and TRBJ1-6; 8 nucleotides match TRBD1. The CDR3 is 17 amino acids. CDR1 is MGHRA and CDR2 is YSYEKL in the germline V gene. With V trimmed by 1 base and J by 8 bases, 10 bases remained unmatched. CDR3 DNA: TGCGCCAGCAGCCAAGGGGGACAGGTCCCGAGTGATTCACCCCTCCACTTT. Protein: CASSQGGQVPSDSPLHF.

The chain links TRBV5-1 to TRBJ2-7, with D possibly being TRBD2 (6 bases). Trimming shortened V by 4 bases and J by 7 bases, and 24 bases separated the two germline ends. The CDR3 length is 16 residues. CDR1 is SGHRS, CDR2 YFSETQ, per germline. CDR3 sequence: CASSHLSGTPLREQYF. The DNA of the CDR3 is TGCGCCAGCAGCCATCTATCCGGGACTCCCCTACGAGAGCAGTACTTC. Looking up the rest from reference TRBV5-1 and TRBJ2-7 gives the full variable domain: KAGVTQTPRYLIKTRGQQVTLSCSPISGHRSVSWYQQTPGQGLQFLFEYFSETQRNKGNFPGRFSGRQFSNSRSEMNVSTLELGDSALYLCASSHLSGTPLREQYFGPGTRLTVT.

The chain links TRBV21-1 to TRBJ1-4. TRBV21-1 is a pseudogene segment. This CDR3 comprises 15 residues. The CDR3 DNA follows: TGTGCCAGCAGCAAAGTAAAAGCTCGAGGTGAAAAACTGTTTTTT. Protein: CASSKVKARGEKLFF.

This chain uses TRBV9 with TRBJ1-4; D not certain. The CDR3 totals 15 residues. Between the trimmed V and J ends, which lost 0 bases and 0 bases, there was a span of 6 bases. CDR1 SGDLS and CDR2 YYNGEE come from the germline V gene. CDR3 protein: CASSVAGATNEKLFF. CDR3 bases: TGTGCCAGCAGCGTAGCCGGTGCAACTAATGAAAAACTGTTTTTT.

CDR3 amino acids: CASSAIRGAEAFF. As DNA, the CDR3 is TGTGCCAGCAGCGCCATCAGGGGCGCTGAAGCTTTCTTT. The rearrangement uses TRBV7-2 and TRBJ1-1; tentatively, D is TRBD1 (6 bases). With 5 bases removed from V and 6 bases from J, the gap between germline ends came to 13 bases. This CDR3 has 13 amino acids. The V gene's germline CDR1 is SGHTA and CDR2 FQGNSA.

The V gene is TRBV18, the J gene TRBJ2-7; D may match TRBD1 or TRBD2 (5 bases each). CDR3 length: 14 amino acids. Germline V gene lookup returns CDR1 KGHSH and CDR2 LQKENI. V lost 2 bases, J lost 5 bases, and 13 bases lay in between. The CDR3 reads CASSPDGAGDEQYF. For the CDR3, the DNA is TGTGCCAGCTCACCAGACGGGGCCGGGGACGAGCAGTACTTC.

The chain recombines TRBV7-2 with TRBJ2-1, with D unresolved. The CDR3 loop spans 17 amino acids. From germline, CDR1 is SGHTA and CDR2 FQGNSA. With 4 bases removed from V and 1 base from J, the gap between germline ends came to 17 bases. CDR3 region: CASSSHTWTRSYNEQFF. In DNA form, the CDR3 reads TGTGCCAGCAGCTCGCATACTTGGACCCGATCCTACAATGAGCAGTTCTTC.

V and J are TRBV7-9 and TRBJ1-2, with 8 bases lining up with TRBD1. This CDR3 spans 15 amino acids. With V trimmed by 5 bases and J by 6 bases, 11 bases remained unmatched. Germline V CDR1 and CDR2: SEHNR, FQNEAQ (reference sequence). The CDR3 DNA sequence: TGTGCCAGCAGCCCCCGACAGGGGATGGTAGATGGCTACACCTTC. Translation gives CASSPRQGMVDGYTF.

The rearrangement links TRBV6-6 to TRBJ1-1; D is unclear. The CDR3 totals 14 residues. Germline lookup yields CDR1 MNHNY and CDR2 SVGAGI (reference sequence). Trimming left V 0 bases short and J 1 base short, with 6 bases between. The CDR3 nucleotides are TGTGCCAGCAGTTACTCGGCGGGGAACACTGAAGCTTTCTTT. Residues: CASSYSAGNTEAFF.

The chain links TRBV11-2 to TRBJ2-1, with D tentatively TRBD2 (6 bases). Germline lookup yields CDR1 SGHAT and CDR2 FQNNGV. The length of the CDR3 is 12 residues. Trimming took 4 bases from V and 10 from J, leaving 11 bases between them. The CDR3, as DNA: TGTGCCAGCAGCTGGACTAACCTGGAGCAGTTCTTC. Its protein is CASSWTNLEQFF.

J is TRBJ1-5 and V is TRBV28; D perhaps matches TRBD1 (5 bases). Trimming removed 6 bases from V and 1 base from J, with 10 bases in between. CDR3 length equals 14 residues. CDR1 and CDR2 (germline): MDHEN, SYDVKM. CDR3 loop: CASRSGLSNQPQHF. The CDR3 DNA reads as TGTGCCAGCAGGTCAGGGTTGAGCAATCAGCCCCAGCATTTT.

The chain is built from TRBV18 and TRBJ1-1; D is undetermined. The CDR3 spans 13 residues. Germline CDR1 is KGHSH and CDR2 is LQKENI. The V end lost 2 bases, the J end lost 3 bases, and 7 bases lay between the germline ends. The CDR3 DNA is TGTGCCAGCTCACCAAGTAGGGACACTGAAGCTTTCTTT. This sequence encodes CASSPSRDTEAFF.

The CDR3 nucleotides are TGTGCCAGCAGTTGGGACAGCTCCTATAATTCACCCCTCCACTTT. The encoded protein is CASSWDSSYNSPLHF. J is TRBJ1-6 and V is TRBV27, with 7 positions matching TRBD1. The germline V gene encodes CDR1 MNHEY and CDR2 SMNVEV (reference sequence). The CDR3 runs to 15 residues. Trimming cost V 4 bases and J 0 bases; bases outside gene matches: 0.

In this sample, this clone turned up a few times. V usage is TRBV3-1 (or the pseudogene TRBV3-2) and J usage is TRBJ1-4; D is unclear. The germline CDR1 and CDR2 sequences are LGHDT and YNNKEL (reference sequence). Trimming stripped 0 bases from V and 8 bases from J, with 13 bases between. The CDR3 has 15 residues. This CDR3 is CASSQDPPFEEKLFF. CDR3 bases: TGTGCCAGCAGCCAAGACCCCCCTTTTGAGGAAAAACTGTTTTTT.

This clone was seen only once. The chain uses TRBV28 and TRBJ2-1, with 14 bases matching TRBD2. The germline gives CDR1 MDHEN, CDR2 SYDVKM. The V gene end was trimmed by 8 bases and the J gene end by 14 bases; junction bases not matched to a gene: 17. This CDR3 spans 16 amino acids. The CDR3 protein is CASAPPSGLAGGTEFF. The CDR3 nucleotides are TGTGCCAGCGCCCCACCGTCCGGACTAGCGGGAGGTACGGAGTTCTTC.

The chain joins TRBV18 to TRBJ2-1; tentative D call: TRBD2 (6 bases). Looked up from germline, CDR1 is KGHSH and CDR2 is LQKENI. This CDR3 is 14 amino acids long. The ends were cut back, 5 bases at V and 10 bases at J, with 18 bases in the middle. The CDR3: CASSEPGDGPEQFF. DNA of the CDR3: TGTGCCAGCTCAGAGCCGGGAGACGGACCCGAGCAGTTCTTC. Supplemented by reference TRBV18 and TRBJ2-1, the full variable domain reads NAGVMQNPRHLVRRRGQEARLRCSPMKGHSHVYWYRQLPEEGLKFMVYLQKENIIDESGMPKERFSAEFPKEGPSILRIQQVVRGDSAAYFCASSEPGDGPEQFFGPGTRLTVL.

V usage is TRBV6-6 and J usage is TRBJ2-2; possibly TRBD1 or TRBD2 for D (6 bases each). This CDR3 is built from 13 residues. V was trimmed by 11 bases and J by 3 bases, leaving 13 bases between them. Germline-derived CDR1 and CDR2 are MNHNY and SVGAGI (reference sequence). The CDR3 DNA follows: TGTGCCGGGGGGCAGGGGTACACCGGGGAGCTGTTTTTT. This sequence encodes CAGGQGYTGELFF.

The chain carries TRBV9 and TRBJ1-2; 7 positions agree with TRBD1. The junction had 22 bases not matched to a gene; V was cut back by 4 bases and J by 4 bases. Germline-derived CDR1 and CDR2 are SGDLS and YYNGEE. The CDR3 consists of 19 residues. CDR3 sequence: CASSPFPDREGEPSYGYTF. DNA for the CDR3: TGTGCCAGCAGCCCCTTCCCTGACAGGGAGGGAGAGCCAAGCTATGGCTACACCTTC.

V is TRBV19 and J is TRBJ1-5; D is possibly TRBD1 (6 bases). V was clipped by 10 bases and J by 2 bases, with 21 bases between them. This CDR3 contains 16 residues. Germline CDR1 LNHDA, CDR2 SQIVND (reference sequence). In nucleotides, the CDR3 is TGTGCCACCCTAGAGGGGGGTTCCCCAGGCAATCAGCCCCAGCATTTT. It encodes CATLEGGSPGNQPQHF.

A single count supports this clone. The genes are TRBV6-1 and TRBJ1-1; possibly TRBD1 for D (6 bases). The germline CDR1 and CDR2 sequences are MNHNS and SASEGT. The V gene lost 3 bases and the J gene lost 4 bases, with 9 bases spanning the gap. This CDR3 comprises 13 residues. CDR3 DNA: TGTGCCAGCAGTGACAGGGGATTCACTGAAGCTTTCTTT. Translation gives CASSDRGFTEAFF.

The chain has TRBV5-1 and TRBJ1-2; D is possibly TRBD1 (6 bases). The CDR3 has 15 amino acids. V dropped 0 bases and J dropped 0 bases, with 9 bases sitting between them. Germline V lookup: CDR1 SGHRS, CDR2 YFSETQ. The CDR3 loop is CASSLVGGTNYGYTF. CDR3 in DNA: TGCGCCAGCAGCTTGGTCGGGGGCACTAACTATGGCTACACCTTC.

The gene calls are TRBV5-1 and TRBJ1-1, with 9 bases that match TRBD1. This CDR3 region has 14 residues. V lost 4 bases, J lost 6 bases, and 7 bases stayed unmatched. Germline-derived CDR1 and CDR2 are SGHRS and YFSETQ. For the CDR3, the DNA is TGCGCCAGCAGCCTAGGACAGGGGAGGCCTGAAGCTTTCTTT. It is translated as CASSLGQGRPEAFF.

The rearrangement joins TRBV19 to TRBJ2-5, with D perhaps TRBD1 or TRBD2 (5 bases each). Germline CDR1 LNHDA, CDR2 SQIVND (reference sequence). V gave up 5 bases and J gave up 5 bases, with 12 bases separating them. The CDR3 runs to 13 residues. The CDR3 DNA reads as TGTGCCAGTAGTGTGCGCAGGGACGAGACCCAGTACTTC. Its protein product is CASSVRRDETQYF.

The chain recombines TRBV11-1 with TRBJ1-1; D ambiguous. The CDR3 has 13 amino acids. Germline V gene lookup returns CDR1 SGHAT and CDR2 FQDESV (reference sequence). Trimming left V 0 bases short and J 5 bases short, with 7 bases between. The CDR3 coding sequence is TGTGCCAGCAGCTTAGCGCCGGGGACTGAAGCTTTCTTT. It specifies CASSLAPGTEAFF.

The chain carries TRBV5-1 and TRBJ1-1; D ambiguous. CDR3 length equals 16 residues. Germline V gene lookup returns CDR1 SGHRS and CDR2 YFSETQ. Trimming took 0 bases from V and 0 from J, leaving 12 bases between them. The CDR3 region is CASSLDSLGLNTEAFF. For the CDR3, the DNA is TGCGCCAGCAGCTTGGACAGCCTGGGTTTGAACACTGAAGCTTTCTTT.